The clone carrying this T cell receptor beta chain has a handful of counts. Its antigen is unidentified. V was pared by 1 base and J by 0 bases, with 10 bases between. CDR1 SEHNR and CDR2 FQNEAQ come from the germline V gene (reference sequence). The CDR3 runs 16 residues. Quantitative 5'-RACE with molecular barcodes generated TCR beta libraries. TCRdb passed the 5' RACE reads through MiXCR, listing each CDR3 protein once. The table lists around 890,000 distinct CDR3 sequences, about 10% of them singletons. The data originate from a study of CD8 T cells in ankylosing spondylitis. Study results and limitations: There was a TCR beta motif, made of several highly homologous variants, that appeared characteristic of ankylosing spondylitis blood. Clones tied to disease were said to be significantly enriched in matched ankylosing spondylitis synovial fluid. Clones that were linked to disease were CD8+ and were relatively rare in peripheral blood.

The chain has TRBV7-9 and TRBJ2-1; D is unresolved. This clonotype originated in a male donor with ankylosing spondylitis. Sequencing was carried out using blood, either unsorted or a sorted T cell fraction (not recorded which). The CDR3: CASSLVIESSYNEQFF. The CDR3 DNA reads as TGTGCCAGCAGCTTAGTAATCGAGAGCTCCTACAATGAGCAGTTCTTC.